These T cell receptor beta chains were read from a single sample in a study of OX40 agonist ivuxolimab in advanced cancers. Method: immunoSEQ multiplex PCR; TCRdb's copy keeps in-frame clones and lacks some. The sample lists about 46,000 clones; 89% were seen once. Sequences were derived from CD4+ or CD8+ T cells sorted from blood, sampled in a trial of the OX40 agonist ivuxolimab. The receptors were gathered from an adult with an advanced solid tumor such as melanoma, head and neck, liver or kidney cancer. The CDR3 runs from the conserved cysteine through the conserved F or W. Fields, in order: clone size, V gene, J gene, CDR3 length, D gene, CDR3 DNA, CDR3 protein. D genes are given only for firm matches. Part of the rows lack a size; the others show once, few, many or a class for expanded clones.

few	TRBV6-1	TRBJ2-3	15	TRBD2	TGTGCCAGCAGTGAGGGAGGGGCATCCACAGATACGCAGTATTTT	CASSEGGASTDTQYF
-	TRBV4-1	TRBJ1-2	16	-	TGCGCCAGCAGCCAAGATCCCGGGGCCCCTAACTATGGCTACACCTTC	CASSQDPGAPNYGYTF
-	TRBV15	TRBJ2-3	13	TRBD2	TGTGCCACCAGCGGCGGACTAGGGTTAACGCAGTATTTT	CATSGGLGLTQYF
-	TRBV6-1	TRBJ2-7	14	-	TGTGCCAGCACTGAAGGGACATTGTCCTACGAGCAGTACTTC	CASTEGTLSYEQYF
-	TRBV4-1	TRBJ2-7	16	-	TGCGCCAGCAGCCAAGAGCAGGACAGAGCCGACTACGAGCAGTACTTC	CASSQEQDRADYEQYF
-	TRBV13	TRBJ2-4	16	-	TGTGCCAGCAGTGGAGGGGCGGGGTTAACCAAAAACATTCAGTACTTC	CASSGGAGLTKNIQYF
-	TRBV4-3	TRBJ1-5	19	-	TGCGCCAGCAGCCAAGATCTATTTACCGTACTGGATAGCAATCAGCCCCAGCATTTT	CASSQDLFTVLDSNQPQHF
-	TRBV7-8	TRBJ2-2	15	-	TGTGCCAGCAGCTTATATGTCCTAGGGACCGGGGAGCTGTTTTTT	CASSLYVLGTGELFF
-	TRBV27	TRBJ2-1	13	-	TGTGCCAGCAGTTTTGGAGCAGAGAATGAGCAGTTCTTC	CASSFGAENEQFF
-	TRBV30	TRBJ1-5	15	TRBD1	TGTGCCTGGAGTGCTGGACAGGGGACATATCAGCCCCAGCATTTT	CAWSAGQGTYQPQHF
-	TRBV7-9	TRBJ1-1	14	-	TGTGCCAGCAGCTCCGGACTGTTGAACACTGAAGCTTTCTTT	CASSSGLLNTEAFF
-	TRBV28	TRBJ2-1	11	-	TGTGCCAGCAGTTTCGCCACCGTGACGTTCTTC	CASSFATVTFF
-	TRBV10-2	TRBJ1-4	14	-	TGCGCCAGCAGTGAGGGGACGGCTTGGGGAGAACTGTTTTTT	CASSEGTAWGELFF
-	TRBV13	TRBJ2-7	12	-	TGTGCCAGCAGCTCCGCCACGGGATTGCAGTACTTC	CASSSATGLQYF
-	TRBV5-1	TRBJ1-1	13	-	TGCGCCAGCAGCTTGGGGCTGAACACTGAAGCTTTCTTT	CASSLGLNTEAFF
-	TRBV9	TRBJ2-1	15	-	TGTGCCAGCAGCGTCGAGACAGGCGCTTACAATGAGCAGTTCTTC	CASSVETGAYNEQFF
-	TRBV28	TRBJ2-7	11	-	TGTGCCAGCAGTTTCTCCAGGGAGCAGTACTTC	CASSFSREQYF
-	TRBV27	TRBJ1-2	14	TRBD1	TGTGCCAGCAGTTTATCGGGACAGAACGGTGGCTACACCTTC	CASSLSGQNGGYTF
-	TRBV28	TRBJ2-1	11	-	TGTGCCAGCAGTTTTTCGGGTGAGCAGTTCTTC	CASSFSGEQFF
once	TRBV28	TRBJ2-1	16	TRBD2	TGTGCCAGCAGTTCCCCCGGGACTAGCGGACTCAATGAGCAGTTCTTC	CASSSPGTSGLNEQFF
-	TRBV4-3	TRBJ2-3	15	-	TGCGCCAGCAGCCAAGATGCCCGGGGGCCAGATACGCAGTATTTT	CASSQDARGPDTQYF
medium-sized	TRBV7-3	TRBJ2-7	16	TRBD2	TGTGCCAGCAGCCCCGAAGCAGGTACTAGCGGCTACGAGCAGTACTTC	CASSPEAGTSGYEQYF
-	TRBV28	TRBJ1-4	20	-	TGTGCCAGCAGGACAACCGGGACCTCAGACGAAGTTTCAACTAATGAAAAACTGTTTTTT	CASRTTGTSDEVSTNEKLFF
-	TRBV9	TRBJ1-3	14	-	TGTGCCAGCAGCCCAACGGGGGCGGGAAACACCATATATTTT	CASSPTGAGNTIYF
few	TRBV5-5	TRBJ2-7	14	-	TGTGCCAGCAGCTTTAGTAGCGGCTCCTACGAGCAGTACTTC	CASSFSSGSYEQYF
-	TRBV19	TRBJ2-5	17	-	TGTGCCAGTAGTACTTACAGGGAATTTGGGGACCAAGAGACCCAGTACTTC	CASSTYREFGDQETQYF
-	TRBV19	TRBJ2-1	16	-	TGTGCCAGTAGTATAGGTCTAGTAAACTCCTACAATGAGCAGTTCTTC	CASSIGLVNSYNEQFF
-	TRBV4-3	TRBJ2-5	17	TRBD2	TGCGCCAGCAGCCAAGGTTGTGGCGGGAGTTCCCAAGAGACCCAGTACTTC	CASSQGCGGSSQETQYF